Below, 30 T cell receptor beta chains from the same sample are listed, as sequenced in a study of T-cell reconstitution after alpha-beta-depleted transplantation in children. Unique molecular identifiers were incorporated into the prepared TCRbeta library. TCRdb redid the calling of the PCR reads with MiXCR, one entry per CDR3 protein. The table shows a few hundred thousand distinct CDR3 sequences, with roughly an eighth occurring only once. The material sequenced was PBMCs from the stem cell graft donor, taken from the stem cell graft. The receptors shown here come from a human donor who donated a stem cell graft to a child with combined immunodeficiency.

This clonotype was seen only a few times. The chain has TRBV7-8 and TRBJ2-1, with 11 bases matching TRBD2. Germline assignment: CDR1 SGHVS and CDR2 FQNEAQ. The CDR3 spans 18 residues. With 0 bases clipped from V and 3 bases from J, the junction kept 7 bases outside the gene matches. The CDR3, as DNA: TGTGCCAGCAGCTTAGCGATACTAGCGGGGGACATCTACAATGAGCAGTTCTTC. Translation: CASSLAILAGDIYNEQFF. Full variable domain (rest looked up from reference TRBV7-8 and TRBJ2-1): GAGVSQSPRYKVAKRGQDVALRCDPISGHVSLFWYQQALGQGPEFLTYFQNEAQLDKSGLPSDRFFAERPEGSVSTLKIQRTQQEDSAVYLCASSLAILAGDIYNEQFFGPGTRLTVL.

The V call is TRBV30, the J call TRBJ1-5, with D maybe TRBD1 (5 bases). Germline V gene lookup returns CDR1 GTSNPN and CDR2 SVGIG (reference sequence). CDR3 length equals 14 residues. The V and J ends lost 3 bases and 6 bases respectively, with 15 bases between them. The CDR3 sequence: CAWRGRAQSQPQHF. The DNA of the CDR3 is TGTGCCTGGAGAGGCAGGGCGCAATCTCAGCCCCAGCATTTT.

The V gene is TRBV5-6, the J gene TRBJ2-3; 11 positions match TRBD2. With V trimmed by 6 bases and J by 6 bases, 12 bases remained unmatched. CDR3 length: 16 amino acids. Germline V gene data show CDR1 as SGHDT and CDR2 as YYEEEE. The CDR3 DNA is TGTGCCAGCAACCCACTAGCGGGAGCCCACCTGGATACGCAGTATTTT. Amino acids: CASNPLAGAHLDTQYF.

V is TRBV29-1 and J is TRBJ2-5; no reliable D call. Germline values: CDR1 SQVTM, CDR2 ANQGSEA. Trimming left V 3 bases short and J 5 bases short, with 7 bases between. The CDR3 has 11 residues. The CDR3 protein is CSVDFMETQYF. CDR3 DNA sequence: TGCAGCGTTGACTTTATGGAGACCCAGTACTTC.

The rearrangement joins TRBV6-2 or TRBV6-3 to TRBJ2-2, with a weak D call TRBD1 (6 bases). V was clipped by 2 bases and J by 5 bases, with 15 bases between them. The CDR3 has 16 amino acids. Germline-derived CDR1 and CDR2 are MNHEY and SVGEGT. This chain's CDR3 is CASSYQGHRGTGELFF. Here the CDR3 DNA reads TGTGCCAGCAGTTACCAGGGACACCGAGGGACCGGGGAGCTGTTTTTT.

This clonotype was counted between two and nine times. The V and J genes are TRBV6-2 or TRBV6-3 and TRBJ2-1, with a tentative D call TRBD2 (5 bases). The ends were cut back, 7 bases at V and 8 bases at J, with 12 bases in the middle. This CDR3 spans 12 amino acids. Germline V lookup: CDR1 MNHEY, CDR2 SVGEGT. The CDR3 here is CASTLAGDEQFF. In DNA, the CDR3 is TGTGCCAGCACCCTAGCTGGCGATGAGCAGTTCTTC.

This clonotype was recorded many times. The CDR3 spells CASRSRGGVTDTQYF. The CDR3 DNA sequence: TGTGCCAGCAGGTCGCGGGGTGGGGTTACAGATACGCAGTATTTT. The gene calls are TRBV12-3 or TRBV12-4 and TRBJ2-3; the D gene is possibly TRBD2 (6 bases). With 6 bases removed from V and 3 bases from J, the gap between germline ends came to 16 bases. This CDR3 is built from 15 residues.

This clonotype was detected only a few times. The chain has TRBV6-1 and TRBJ2-3; tentative D call: TRBD2 (6 bases). CDR3 size: 17 residues. CDR1 is MNHNS, CDR2 SASEGT, per germline. V shed 1 base and J shed 4 bases, with 18 bases lying between them. Written as DNA, the CDR3 is TGTGCCAGCAGTGAAGTCGTTGCGCTAGCGAGCGCAGATACGCAGTATTTT. Translated, it gives CASSEVVALASADTQYF.

This clonotype has just a few counts. The chain employs TRBV6-1 and TRBJ1-5; D is uncertain. Germline assignment: CDR1 MNHNS and CDR2 SASEGT. Trimming stripped 2 bases from V and 7 bases from J, with 12 bases between. The CDR3 runs to 14 residues. CDR3 amino acids: CASSEFPTAQPQHF. The CDR3 DNA follows: TGTGCCAGCAGTGAATTTCCTACGGCGCAGCCCCAGCATTTT.

J is TRBJ1-5 and V is TRBV12-3 or TRBV12-4, with D unclear. The CDR3 is 13 amino acids. V was pared by 3 bases and J by 7 bases, with 10 bases between. The CDR3 spells CASSFGDGQPQHF. The CDR3 DNA reads as TGTGCCAGCAGTTTTGGGGATGGCCAGCCCCAGCATTTT.

V gene TRBV20-1 combines with J gene TRBJ2-1; D remains ambiguous. Germline V gene lookup returns CDR1 DFQATT and CDR2 SNEGSKA (reference sequence). CDR3 size: 13 residues. V lost 3 bases to trimming and J lost 7 bases, with 13 bases between them. The DNA for the CDR3 is TGCAGTGCTAGGAATGGTTTTAGGAATGAGCAGTTCTTC. Translation gives CSARNGFRNEQFF.

The V call is TRBV20-1, the J call TRBJ2-1; TRBD1 aligns across 7 bases. The V gene end was trimmed by 0 bases and the J gene end by 2 bases; junction bases not matched to a gene: 16. The germline V gene encodes CDR1 DFQATT and CDR2 SNEGSKA (reference sequence). This CDR3 has 19 residues. The CDR3 region is CSAREDRIIRWDPYNEQFF. The CDR3 region has the DNA TGCAGTGCTAGAGAGGACAGGATTATTCGCTGGGACCCCTACAATGAGCAGTTCTTC.

This chain uses TRBV27 with TRBJ1-6; D not resolved. Trimming cost V 5 bases and J 7 bases, with 9 bases left between them. This CDR3 region has 13 residues. Germline V lookup: CDR1 MNHEY, CDR2 SMNVEV (reference sequence). This CDR3 reads CASSVDWNSPLHF. Written as DNA, the CDR3 is TGTGCCAGCAGTGTGGACTGGAATTCACCCCTCCACTTT.

The chain joins TRBV29-1 to TRBJ2-2, with D uncertain. Deletions cut 6 bases from V and 4 bases from J, with 12 bases between. The CDR3 loop spans 13 amino acids. Germline V lookup: CDR1 SQVTM, CDR2 ANQGSEA. The CDR3 loop is CSVAAKGTGELFF. The DNA of the CDR3 is TGCAGCGTGGCTGCGAAGGGCACCGGGGAGCTGTTTTTT.

Many counts were recorded for this clonotype. The chain employs TRBV13 and TRBJ2-2; 9 nucleotides line up with TRBD1. V shed 5 bases, J shed 12 bases, and the junction held 7 bases outside the gene matches. CDR1 PRHDT and CDR2 FYEKMQ come from the germline V gene (reference sequence). CDR3 length: 13 amino acids. CDR3 nucleotides: TGTGCCAGCAGCCCACAGGGGGCAATGAAGCTGTTTTTT. Translation: CASSPQGAMKLFF.

This clonotype was observed a handful of times. V and J are TRBV27 and TRBJ2-1; 14 bases are shared with TRBD2. CDR1 and CDR2 (germline): MNHEY, SMNVEV (reference sequence). The CDR3 is 19 amino acids. With V trimmed by 5 bases and J by 3 bases, 12 bases remained unmatched. The CDR3 loop reads CASSPLGLAGAFCYNEQFF. For the CDR3, the DNA is TGTGCCAGCAGTCCCCTGGGACTAGCGGGGGCTTTTTGCTACAATGAGCAGTTCTTC.

The chain has TRBV9 and TRBJ2-3, with D unresolved. V lost 3 bases, J lost 2 bases, and 10 bases lay in between. Germline CDR1 is SGDLS and CDR2 is YYNGEE. The CDR3 consists of 14 residues. DNA of the CDR3: TGTGCCAGCAGCGGCGGAGATTTCACAGATACGCAGTATTTT. It encodes CASSGGDFTDTQYF.

A few counts support this clonotype. CDR3 nucleotides: TGTGCCAGCAGTTACGGGAATTCGGGGGCCAACGTCCTGACTTTC. This sequence encodes CASSYGNSGANVLTF. This chain connects TRBV6-5 to TRBJ2-6; D gene ambiguous. The CDR3 has 15 amino acids. The germline gives CDR1 MNHEY, CDR2 SVGAGI. The ends were cut back, 2 bases at V and 4 bases at J, with 9 bases in the middle.

About this clonotype: Given a much more abundant clone one base away, this may be a read error. The rearrangement joins TRBV12-3 or TRBV12-4 to TRBJ2-5; D is unresolved. The ends were cut back, 2 bases at V and 7 bases at J, with 8 bases in the middle. CDR3 length equals 12 residues. The CDR3: CASSLTVVTQYF. The CDR3 nucleotides are TGTGCCAGCAGTTTAACAGTAGTGACCCAGTACTTC.

In its sample, this clonotype was seen a few times. V usage is TRBV4-3 and J usage is TRBJ2-2; 8 bases are shared with TRBD1. The germline V gene encodes CDR1 LGHNA and CDR2 YSLEER. With 4 bases clipped from V and 1 base from J, the junction kept 5 bases outside the gene matches. The CDR3 loop spans 16 amino acids. The CDR3 protein is CASSPRTGWNTGELFF. The CDR3 bases are TGCGCCAGCAGCCCTCGGACAGGGTGGAACACCGGGGAGCTGTTTTTT.

This clonotype showed up just a few times. The chain uses TRBV12-3 or TRBV12-4 and TRBJ2-6; no clear D. This CDR3 has 16 amino acids. With 2 bases removed from V and 2 bases from J, the gap between germline ends came to 10 bases. This chain's CDR3 is CASSLKGSTGANVLTF. The CDR3 DNA follows: TGTGCCAGCAGTTTAAAGGGAAGTACTGGGGCCAACGTCCTGACTTTC.

The sample holds a few counts of this clonotype. The J gene is TRBJ1-6, the V gene TRBV5-1, with D tentatively TRBD1 (6 bases). The length of the CDR3 is 15 residues. V dropped 0 bases and J dropped 7 bases, with 11 bases sitting between them. CDR1 SGHRS and CDR2 YFSETQ come from the germline V gene. The CDR3 protein is CASSLGATGNSPLHF. The CDR3 coding sequence is TGCGCCAGCAGCTTGGGGGCAACAGGGAATTCACCCCTCCACTTT.

This clonotype was counted ten times or more. The V gene is TRBV5-1, the J gene TRBJ2-6; the D is unclear. V dropped 0 bases and J dropped 0 bases, with 4 bases sitting between them. Germline CDR1 is SGHRS and CDR2 is YFSETQ. The CDR3 sequence is 15 residues long. This chain's CDR3 is CASSLEPSGANVLTF. Here the CDR3 DNA reads TGCGCCAGCAGCTTGGAGCCCTCTGGGGCCAACGTCCTGACTTTC.

This chain uses TRBV2 with TRBJ2-3, with D maybe TRBD2 (6 bases). This CDR3 has 14 residues. Germline V gene data show CDR1 as SNHLY and CDR2 as FYNNEI. V lost 5 bases and J lost 0, with 9 bases in between. Here the CDR3 reads CASSWTKSTDTQYF. CDR3 nucleotides: TGTGCCAGCAGTTGGACTAAGAGCACAGATACGCAGTATTTT.

This clonotype appeared a few times. The chain couples TRBV5-1 to TRBJ2-7; TRBD1 matches at 10 bases. V lost 3 bases to trimming and J lost 5 bases; unmatched junction nucleotides: 8. Per germline, CDR1 SGHRS and CDR2 YFSETQ. This CDR3 region has 15 residues. The CDR3 sequence is CASSYDGTGEDEQYF. The CDR3 DNA reads as TGCGCCAGCAGCTATGACGGGACAGGGGAAGACGAGCAGTACTTC.

The chain couples TRBV3-1 to TRBJ1-1; D is undetermined. The CDR3 runs to 17 residues. The germline V and J ends were trimmed by 4 bases and 0 bases, with 18 bases remaining between them. Germline CDR1 LGHDT, CDR2 YNNKEL (reference sequence). DNA of the CDR3: TGTGCCAGCAGCCCCTACTCTCTTCTGGCGTTGAACACTGAAGCTTTCTTT. Its translation: CASSPYSLLALNTEAFF.

Many counts were recorded for this clonotype. The chain combines TRBV29-1 with TRBJ2-7; D uncertain. Germline V gene data show CDR1 as SQVTM and CDR2 as ANQGSEA. V lost 4 bases, J lost 2 bases, and 9 bases lay in between. The CDR3 loop spans 12 amino acids. Here the CDR3 DNA reads TGCAGCGTTGGGGCAGACACCTACGAGCAGTACTTC. As protein: CSVGADTYEQYF.

This clonotype was picked up a small number of times. The rearrangement joins TRBV5-1 to TRBJ1-6; D gene uncertain. Trimming took off 0 bases at V and 8 bases at J, with 12 bases between the two ends. The CDR3 consists of 15 residues. From germline, CDR1 is SGHRS and CDR2 YFSETQ. As DNA, the CDR3 is TGCGCCAGCAGCTTGGTTGGTGACGGAGATTCACCCCTCCACTTT. This encodes CASSLVGDGDSPLHF.

The chain links TRBV14 to TRBJ2-3; the D gene is possibly TRBD2 (6 bases). The CDR3 runs to 15 residues. V was shortened by 3 bases and J by 3 bases, with 13 bases between the two germline ends. Germline V CDR1 and CDR2: SGHDN, FVKESK. The chain's CDR3 is CASSHGLGGTDTQYF. The CDR3 DNA sequence: TGTGCCAGCAGCCACGGATTGGGAGGAACAGATACGCAGTATTTT.

This clonotype appeared many times. The J gene is TRBJ2-2, the V gene TRBV7-9; the D call may be TRBD1 or TRBD2 (5 bases each). The CDR3 length is 15 residues. Germline CDR1 is SEHNR and CDR2 is FQNEAQ (reference sequence). The V end was cut by 2 bases, the J end by 0 bases, with 7 bases between. DNA for the CDR3: TGTGCCAGCAGCTTATCGGGGCCGAACACCGGGGAGCTGTTTTTT. Its translation is CASSLSGPNTGELFF.